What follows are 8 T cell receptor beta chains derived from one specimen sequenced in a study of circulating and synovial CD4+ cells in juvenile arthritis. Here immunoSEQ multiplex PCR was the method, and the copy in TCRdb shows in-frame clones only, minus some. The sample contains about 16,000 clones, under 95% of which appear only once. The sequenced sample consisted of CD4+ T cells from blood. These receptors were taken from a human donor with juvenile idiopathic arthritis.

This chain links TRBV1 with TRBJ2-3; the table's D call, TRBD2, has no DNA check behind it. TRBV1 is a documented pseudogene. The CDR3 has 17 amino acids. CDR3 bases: TGCACCAGCAGCCATGTGGGACTAGCGGAAAACACAGATACGCAGTATTTT. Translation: CTSSHVGLAENTDTQYF.

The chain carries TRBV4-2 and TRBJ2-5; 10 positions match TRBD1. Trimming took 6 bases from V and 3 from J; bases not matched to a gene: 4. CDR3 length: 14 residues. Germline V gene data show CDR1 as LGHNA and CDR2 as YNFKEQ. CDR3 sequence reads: CASSTGQGKETQYF. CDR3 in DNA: TGTGCCAGCAGTACGGGACAGGGGAAAGAGACCCAGTACTTC.

DNA of the CDR3: TGTGCCTGGACTCGGGACAGGGGATTTAATCAGCCCCAGCATTTT. Residues: CAWTRDRGFNQPQHF. The V and J genes are TRBV30 and TRBJ1-5, with 10 nucleotides matching TRBD1. CDR3 length: 15 residues. With V trimmed by 4 bases and J by 4 bases, 7 bases remained unmatched. Germline lookup yields CDR1 GTSNPN and CDR2 SVGIG (reference sequence). The full variable domain, its missing parts supplied by reference TRBV30 and TRBJ1-5, is SQTIHQWPATLVQPVGSPLSLECTVEGTSNPNLYWYRQAAGRGLQLLFYSVGIGQISSEVPQNLSASRPQDRQFILSSKKLLLSDSGFYLCAWTRDRGFNQPQHFGDGTRLSIL.

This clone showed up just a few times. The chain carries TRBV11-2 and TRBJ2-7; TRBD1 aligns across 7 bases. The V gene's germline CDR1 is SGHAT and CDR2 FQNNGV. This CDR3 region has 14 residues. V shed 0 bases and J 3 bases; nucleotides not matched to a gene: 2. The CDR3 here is CASSLERGRYEQYF. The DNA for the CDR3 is TGTGCCAGCAGCTTAGAGAGGGGGCGCTACGAGCAGTACTTC. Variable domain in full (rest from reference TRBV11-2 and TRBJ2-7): EAGVAQSPRYKIIEKRQSVAFWCNPISGHATLYWYQQILGQGPKLLIQFQNNGVVDDSQLPKDRFSAERLKGVDSTLKIQPAKLEDSAVYLCASSLERGRYEQYFGPGTRLTVT.

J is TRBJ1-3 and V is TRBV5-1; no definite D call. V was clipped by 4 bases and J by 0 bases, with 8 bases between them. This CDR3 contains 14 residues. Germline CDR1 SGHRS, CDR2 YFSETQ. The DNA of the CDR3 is TGCGCCAGCAGCGTGGGCAGCTCTGGAAACACCATATATTTT. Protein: CASSVGSSGNTIYF.

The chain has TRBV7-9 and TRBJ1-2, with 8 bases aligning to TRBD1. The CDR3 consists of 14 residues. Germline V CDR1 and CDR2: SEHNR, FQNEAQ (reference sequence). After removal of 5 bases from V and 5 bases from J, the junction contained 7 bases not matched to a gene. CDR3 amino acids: CASSVAGQAYGYTF. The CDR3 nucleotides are TGTGCCAGCAGCGTCGCGGGACAGGCTTATGGCTACACCTTC. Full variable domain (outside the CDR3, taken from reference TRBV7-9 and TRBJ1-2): DTGVSQNPRHKITKRGQNVTFRCDPISEHNRLYWYRQTLGQGPEFLTYFQNEAQLEKSRLLSDRFSAERPKGSFSTLEIQRTEQGDSAMYLCASSVAGQAYGYTFGSGTRLTVV.

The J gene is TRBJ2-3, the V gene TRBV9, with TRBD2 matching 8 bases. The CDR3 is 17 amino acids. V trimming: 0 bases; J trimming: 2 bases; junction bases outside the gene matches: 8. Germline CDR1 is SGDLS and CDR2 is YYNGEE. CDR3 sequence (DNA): TGTGCCAGCAGCGTAGGGGCGGGGGGTTTCTACACAGATACGCAGTATTTT. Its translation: CASSVGAGGFYTDTQYF. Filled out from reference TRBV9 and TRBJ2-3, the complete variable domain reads DSGVTQTPKHLITATGQRVTLRCSPRSGDLSVYWYQQSLDQGLQFLIQYYNGEERAKGNILERFSAQQFPDLHSELNLSSLELGDSALYFCASSVGAGGFYTDTQYFGPGTRLTVL.

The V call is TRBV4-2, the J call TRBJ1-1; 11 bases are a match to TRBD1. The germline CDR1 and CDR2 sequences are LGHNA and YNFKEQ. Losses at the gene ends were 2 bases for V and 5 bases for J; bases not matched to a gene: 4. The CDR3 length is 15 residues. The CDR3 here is CASSQLGQGATEAFF. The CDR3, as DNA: TGTGCCAGCAGCCAATTAGGACAGGGGGCGACTGAAGCTTTCTTT.